The clone carrying this T cell receptor (beta chain) showed up just a few times. For TCR beta, libraries came from iRepertoire HTBI primers and Arm-PCR of CDR3 regions. TCRdb recomputed calls from the multiplex PCR reads with MiXCR, one row per CDR3 protein. The table lists approximately 560,000 distinct CDR3 sequences, roughly 15% of them singletons. This sample stems from a study of regulatory T cells in long-lasting Graves disease. Study overall: For a period under 3 months, newly diagnosed Graves' patients had taken antithyroid drugs.

Time point of the sample: newly diagnosed GD, antithyroid drugs for less than 3 months. The TCR library was made from RNA extracted from PBMCs. CDR3 length: 14 amino acids. Germline lookup yields CDR1 GTSNPN and CDR2 SVGIG (reference sequence). V was clipped by 1 base and J by 6 bases; unmatched bases: 5. These sequences were also reported in another study, on T cells in Graves' hyperthyroidism and ophthalmopathy. That report notes: Appearing also in blood were most of the thyroid clonotypes expanded above 0.001. Ophthalmopathy cases were set apart from stable hyperthyroidism by a 13 V-J model.

The V gene is TRBV30, the J gene TRBJ2-3, with 9 bases identical to TRBD2. Sequences were derived from peripheral blood mononuclear cells (PBMCs), sampled at new diagnosis, from a patient treated with antithyroid drugs. This clonotype originated in a man between 18 and 35 years old with Graves disease. CDR3 nucleotides: TGTGCCTGGAGTGCTGGCGGGAGGGCCGATACGCAGTATTTT. This translates into CAWSAGGRADTQYF.